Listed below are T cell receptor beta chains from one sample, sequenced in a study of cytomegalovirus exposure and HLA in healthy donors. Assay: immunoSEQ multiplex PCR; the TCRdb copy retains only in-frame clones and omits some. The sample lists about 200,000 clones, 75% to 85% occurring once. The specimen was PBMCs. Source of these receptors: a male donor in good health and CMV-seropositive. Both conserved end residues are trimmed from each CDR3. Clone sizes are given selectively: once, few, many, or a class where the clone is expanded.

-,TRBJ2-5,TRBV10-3,AISESSSGGWETQY
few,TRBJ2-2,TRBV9,ASSVGASGGTGELF
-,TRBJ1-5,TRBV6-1,ASSVGQQISNQPQH
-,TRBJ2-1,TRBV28,ASRQTGPYNEQF
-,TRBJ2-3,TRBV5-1,ASSLSNRGDTQY
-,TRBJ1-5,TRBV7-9,ASSRGYRNQPQH
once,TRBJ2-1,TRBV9,ASSRGTSGIINEQF
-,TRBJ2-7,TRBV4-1,ASSPGLGEQY
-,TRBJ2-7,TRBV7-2,ASSFIDEQY
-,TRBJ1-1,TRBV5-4,ASSATYRGGTEAF
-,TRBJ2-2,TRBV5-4,ASSLRLAENTGELF
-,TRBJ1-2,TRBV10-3,AISEVSGPAYGYT
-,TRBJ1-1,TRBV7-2,ASSSQQELEAF
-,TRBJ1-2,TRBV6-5,ASTAFRGYGYT
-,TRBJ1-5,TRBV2,ASRRGLSNQPQH
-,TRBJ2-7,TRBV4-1,ASSQGLAVTYEQY
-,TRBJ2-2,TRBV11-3,ASSPRDRVAGELF
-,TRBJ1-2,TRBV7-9,ASSWDTAGNYGYT
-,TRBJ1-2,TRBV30,AWSVPGQGARDYGYT
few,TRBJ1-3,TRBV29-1,SVENPGQGVSSGNTIY
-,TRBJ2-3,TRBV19,ASSKRADTQY
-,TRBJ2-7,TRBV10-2,ASSESSRSYEQY
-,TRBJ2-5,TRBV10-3,AISENLAGGGETQY
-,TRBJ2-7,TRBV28,ASSRIRTGSYEQY
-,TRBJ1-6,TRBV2,ASVFRTGDSPLH
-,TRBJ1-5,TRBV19,ASSIAGGNQPQH
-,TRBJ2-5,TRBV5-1,ASGDGTEGAGEQY
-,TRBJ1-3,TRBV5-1,ASSDRGGLGGNTIY
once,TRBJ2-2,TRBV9,ASSSQGANTGELF
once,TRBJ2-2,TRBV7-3,ASSLAGRNTGELF
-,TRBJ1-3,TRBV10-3,AISSGAVNTIY
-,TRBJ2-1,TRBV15,ATSSGPGTLAVNEQF
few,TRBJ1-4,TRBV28,ASSSPGQPNEKLF
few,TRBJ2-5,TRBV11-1,ASSFLGTGTQETQY
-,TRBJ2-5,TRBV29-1,SVKEGMGGETQY
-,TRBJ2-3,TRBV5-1,ASSLGQAEGDTQY
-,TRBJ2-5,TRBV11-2,ASSPLWGGRAFETQY
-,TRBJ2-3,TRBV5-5,ASSLEGATDTQY
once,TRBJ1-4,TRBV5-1,ASSFGGQMNEKLF
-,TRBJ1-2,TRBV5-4,ASSALTGTGYGYT
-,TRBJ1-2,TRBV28,ASMTGRGANYGYT
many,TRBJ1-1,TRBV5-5,ASSSLTGRGTEAF
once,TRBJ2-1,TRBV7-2,ASSLGLAYNEQF
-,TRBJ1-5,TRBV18,ASSPDGRVGPQH
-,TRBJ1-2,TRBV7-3,ASSLKPGNPDGYT
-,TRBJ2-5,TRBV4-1,ASSPGLAGIQETQY
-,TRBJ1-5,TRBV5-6,ASSLSAESNQPQH
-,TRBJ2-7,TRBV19,ASSIAYWAAGANEQY
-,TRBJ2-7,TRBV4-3,ASSGDRGTYEQY
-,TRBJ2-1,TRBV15,ATSRENRVNEQF
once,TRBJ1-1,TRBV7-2,ASSFWEKNTEAF
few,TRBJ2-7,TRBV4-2,ASSQDLRSVRGYEQY